This T cell receptor (beta chain) was observed in a study of cytomegalovirus exposure and HLA in healthy donors. The germline V gene has CDR1 MGHRA and CDR2 YSYEKL. The V gene lost 1 base and the J gene lost 0 bases, with 10 bases spanning the gap. CDR3 length equals 15 residues. The PCR used 60 Vbeta and 13 Jbeta primers. Sequenced by immunoSEQ multiplex PCR; TCRdb stores in-frame clones only, minus some. The data hold about 160,000 clones, with more than 70% observed a single time. This chain connects TRBV4-1 to TRBJ2-7, with D tentatively TRBD1 (5 bases). This sequence originates from a man aged 25-45 years in good health and CMV-seronegative. Sequencing was carried out using PBMCs. The DNA of the CDR3 is TGCGCCAGCAGCCAAGTGGCAGGGAACTCCTACGAGCAGTACTTC. Residues: CASSQVAGNSYEQYF.